This T cell receptor (beta chain) was profiled in a study of blood T cell repertoires in COVID-19. This clone turned up a few times. The CDR3 totals 14 residues. V lost 5 bases, J lost 1 base, and 11 bases lay in between. CDR1 LNHDA and CDR2 SQIVND come from the germline V gene (reference sequence). TCRdb's table, derived via immunoSEQ multiplex PCR, lists solely in-frame clones and lacks some. Of about 140,000 clones listed, 70% to 90% are singletons. The chain recombines TRBV19 with TRBJ2-5, with a weak D call TRBD2 (5 bases). Sequenced input: peripheral blood. The sequence was obtained from a man aged 45 to 65 with acute or convalescent COVID-19. This CDR3 reads CASSSSGIQETQYF. The CDR3 nucleotides read TGTGCCAGTAGTTCCTCGGGGATCCAAGAGACCCAGTACTTC.